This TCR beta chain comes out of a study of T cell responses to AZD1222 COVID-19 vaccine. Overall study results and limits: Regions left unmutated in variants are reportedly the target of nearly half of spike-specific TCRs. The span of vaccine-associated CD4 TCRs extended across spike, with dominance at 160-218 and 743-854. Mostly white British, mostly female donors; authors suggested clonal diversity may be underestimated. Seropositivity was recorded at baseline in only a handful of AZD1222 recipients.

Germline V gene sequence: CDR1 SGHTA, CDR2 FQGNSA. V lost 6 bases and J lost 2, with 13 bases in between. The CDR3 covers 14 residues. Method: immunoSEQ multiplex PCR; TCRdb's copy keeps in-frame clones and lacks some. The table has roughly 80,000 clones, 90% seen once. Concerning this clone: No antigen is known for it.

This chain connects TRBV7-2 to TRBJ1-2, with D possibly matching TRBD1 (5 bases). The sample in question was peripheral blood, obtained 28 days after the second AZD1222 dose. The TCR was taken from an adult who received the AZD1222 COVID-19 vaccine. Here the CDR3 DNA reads TGTGCCAGCAGTTCCAGCAGGGCGAACTATGGCTACACCTTC. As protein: CASSSSRANYGYTF. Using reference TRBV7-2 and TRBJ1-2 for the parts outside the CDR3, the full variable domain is GAGVSQSPSNKVTEKGKDVELRCDPISGHTALYWYRQSLGQGLEFLIYFQGNSAPDKSGLPSDRFSAERTGGSVSTLTIQRTQQEDSAVYLCASSSSRANYGYTFGSGTRLTVV.